These T cell receptor beta chains were read from a single sample in a study of shared clonotypes between healthy human individuals. Profiling relied on immunoSEQ multiplex PCR, and the TCRdb table lists in-frame clones only, not all of them. The table has around 550,000 clones, approximately 95% seen once. The sample was naive CD8+ T cells sorted from blood. Every receptor here comes from a woman in her twenties or thirties in good health. Both conserved end residues are part of each CDR3. Each record gives: J gene, clone size, V gene, D gene, CDR3 DNA, CDR3 protein. A D gene is named only where the DNA matches it firmly. Where a row states a size, it is once, few, many or the class of an expanded clone; other rows omit it.

>TRBJ2-1|NA|TRBV27|TRBD2
TGTGCCAGCAGTTCCGGGACTAGCGGGAGGGGGAATGAGCAGTTCTTC
CASSSGTSGRGNEQFF
>TRBJ2-5|NA|TRBV25-1|NA
TGTGCCAGCAGTGAATACGACAGACAAGAGACCCAGTACTTC
CASSEYDRQETQYF
>TRBJ2-3|NA|TRBV9|NA
TGTGCCAGCAGCGTAGAGGGGGAAGGAGATACGCAGTATTTT
CASSVEGEGDTQYF
>TRBJ1-1|NA|TRBV9|TRBD1
TGTGCCAGCAGCGTAGCGACCTTGGACAGGGCGGGAGGTGGCACTGAAGCTTTCTTT
CASSVATLDRAGGGTEAFF
>TRBJ2-1|NA|TRBV9|NA
TGTGCCAGCAGCGTAGACAGGGCGGGGTACAATGAGCAGTTCTTC
CASSVDRAGYNEQFF
>TRBJ1-5|few|TRBV19|NA
TGTGCCAGTAGTATCCGGGACACAGGTCAGCCCCAGCATTTT
CASSIRDTGQPQHF
>TRBJ2-7|NA|TRBV11-2|TRBD1
TGTGCCAGCAGCCGTCCAGACAGGGGGGTCGGGTACGAGCAGTACTTC
CASSRPDRGVGYEQYF
>TRBJ1-5|once|TRBV7-8|NA
TGTGCCCTACCCTCGTCCGAGGGACCCCAACAAAATCAGCCCCAGCATTTT
CALPSSEGPQQNQPQHF
>TRBJ2-6|NA|TRBV6-5|NA
TGTGCCAGCAGCCTAACCCCTGGGGCCAACGTCCTGACTTTC
CASSLTPGANVLTF
>TRBJ2-7|NA|TRBV29-1|TRBD1
TGCAGCGTTGTACGGGCCCTTGACAGGGACTACGAGCAGTACTTC
CSVVRALDRDYEQYF
>TRBJ1-5|NA|TRBV2|NA
TGTGCCAGCAGTGAACAGGGCAATCAGCCCCAGCATTTT
CASSEQGNQPQHF
>TRBJ1-4|NA|TRBV7-9|NA
TGTGCCAGCAGCTTAATTGGGACAACTAATGAAAAACTGTTTTTT
CASSLIGTTNEKLFF
>TRBJ2-3|once|TRBV2|TRBD1
TGTGCCAGCAGTGAAGCGGGGACAGGGCTCACAGATACGCAGTATTTT
CASSEAGTGLTDTQYF
>TRBJ2-2|once|TRBV27|NA
TGTGCCAGCAGTTTACTACAGGGGAACACCGGGGAGCTGTTTTTT
CASSLLQGNTGELFF
>TRBJ1-2|NA|TRBV27|NA
TGTGCCAGCAGTTTATCAGGAGACAGTAACTATGGCTACACCTTC
CASSLSGDSNYGYTF
>TRBJ1-3|NA|TRBV10-2|NA
TGCGCCAGCAGTGAGGACTCTGGAAACACCATATATTTT
CASSEDSGNTIYF
>TRBJ2-1|NA|TRBV6-1|NA
TGTGCCAGCAGTGAAACTCAACGAAGCTCCTACAATGAGCAGTTCTTC
CASSETQRSSYNEQFF
>TRBJ2-2|NA|TRBV19|NA
TGTGCCAGTAGTATAGGTTGGAACACCGGGGAGCTGTTTTTT
CASSIGWNTGELFF
>TRBJ2-7|NA|TRBV5-4|NA
TGTGCCAGCAGCGGCTCCTACGAGCAGTACTTC
CASSGSYEQYF
>TRBJ2-7|NA|TRBV4-1|TRBD2
TGCGCCAGCAGCCTACGACTAGCGGGGATCTACGAGCAGTACTTC
CASSLRLAGIYEQYF
>TRBJ1-4|NA|TRBV15|TRBD1
TGTGCCACCAGCATCTTTCGGACAGGGACGGATGAAAAACTGTTTTTT
CATSIFRTGTDEKLFF
>TRBJ2-7|once|TRBV5-6|TRBD2
TGTGCCAGCAGCTTTGGGACTAGCTACGAGCAGTACTTC
CASSFGTSYEQYF
>TRBJ2-7|NA|TRBV2|TRBD1
TGTGCCAGCAGGGGAACAGGGGACTACGAGCAGTACTTC
CASRGTGDYEQYF
>TRBJ2-7|NA|TRBV7-9|TRBD2
TGTGCCAGCAGCTTAGGGGGACTAGCGGGAGTAGGCGAGCAGTACTTC
CASSLGGLAGVGEQYF
>TRBJ2-7|NA|TRBV6-5|TRBD1
TGTGCCAGCAGTTACGAGGACAGGGTCTACGAGCAGTACTTC
CASSYEDRVYEQYF
>TRBJ2-5|NA|TRBV27|NA
TGTGCCAGCAGGGTCAAGGGCCAAGAGACCCAGTACTTC
CASRVKGQETQYF
>TRBJ2-5|NA|TRBV5-6|TRBD1
TGTGCCAGCAGCTTGGCAGGGGGACAAGAGACCCAGTACTTC
CASSLAGGQETQYF
>TRBJ2-5|NA|TRBV27|TRBD2
TGTGCCAGCTCACTAGCGGACAACCAAGAGACCCAGTACTTC
CASSLADNQETQYF
>TRBJ1-5|NA|TRBV7-2|NA
TGTGCCAGCAGCTTAGGTTCAGGGTCGGGGGATCAGCCCCAGCATTTT
CASSLGSGSGDQPQHF
>TRBJ2-1|NA|TRBV4-1|NA
TGCGCCAGCAGCCTAGCACCCGATTTTGAGCAGTTCTTC
CASSLAPDFEQFF
>TRBJ2-7|NA|TRBV29-1|NA
TGCAGCGTTGAGAGTCGAGGGACCCCTGGCGAGCAGTACTTC
CSVESRGTPGEQYF
>TRBJ1-5|NA|TRBV28|TRBD1
TGTGCCAGCAACCTGGGACAGTTCGTAAACAATCAGCCCCAGCATTTT
CASNLGQFVNNQPQHF
>TRBJ2-2|NA|TRBV6-5|NA
TGTGCCAGCAGCCGAGGGGGAAACACCGGGGAGCTGTTTTTT
CASSRGGNTGELFF
>TRBJ1-5|NA|TRBV27|TRBD1
TGTGCCAGCAAAGGGGGCACAGGTCAGCCCCAGCATTTT
CASKGGTGQPQHF
>TRBJ1-4|NA|TRBV6-1|NA
TGTGCCAGCAGCCGAAAGGTTGCAACTAATGAAAAACTGTTTTTT
CASSRKVATNEKLFF
>TRBJ2-7|once|TRBV13|NA
TGTGCCAGCGGGGGGCAGCGAGAGCAGTACTTC
CASGGQREQYF
>TRBJ2-7|NA|TRBV25-1|NA
TGTGCCAGCAGTGGCGGCCTATCCTACGAGCAGTACTTC
CASSGGLSYEQYF
>TRBJ2-7|NA|TRBV7-2|TRBD2
TGTGCCAGCAGCCCGGCAGGAATCGGGACTAGCGGGGCGTACGAGCAGTACTTC
CASSPAGIGTSGAYEQYF
>TRBJ2-2|NA|TRBV7-8|NA
TGTGCCAGCAGCTTAGTCGGGTGGGGAGGATTGAACACCGGGGAGCTGTTTTTT
CASSLVGWGGLNTGELFF